These 11 T cell receptor beta chains were all obtained from the same sample, sequenced in a study of type 1 regulatory T cells. TCRdb ran MiXCR on the reads and lists one entry per CDR3 protein. This table holds approximately 90,000 distinct CDR3 sequences, around a third found once. The source material was CD4+ T cells, either the whole sample or a sorted fraction (not recorded which). The receptors shown here come from a human donor in good health.

This CDR3 is CASSYSGWAYNEQFF. Here the CDR3 DNA reads TGTGCCAGCAGCTATAGCGGATGGGCCTACAATGAGCAGTTCTTC. The chain combines TRBV3-1 with TRBJ2-1; perhaps TRBD2 as D (6 bases). This CDR3 is 15 amino acids long. The germline V gene encodes CDR1 LGHDT and CDR2 YNNKEL (reference sequence). V lost 5 bases to trimming and J lost 2 bases, with 13 bases between them.

This clonotype was observed a handful of times. The genes are TRBV19 and TRBJ2-7; 12 nucleotides agree with TRBD2. The V gene's germline CDR1 is LNHDA and CDR2 SQIVND (reference sequence). V lost 2 bases, J lost 5 bases, and 7 bases stayed unmatched. The CDR3 runs 16 residues. The chain's CDR3 is CASSIRLAGGINEQYF. CDR3 DNA sequence: TGTGCCAGTAGTATACGCCTAGCGGGAGGGATCAACGAGCAGTACTTC. Complete variable domain (other parts from reference TRBV19 and TRBJ2-7): DGGITQSPKYLFRKEGQNVTLSCEQNLNHDAMYWYRQDPGQGLRLIYYSQIVNDFQKGDIAEGYSVSREKKESFPLTVTSAQKNPTAFYLCASSIRLAGGINEQYFGPGTRLTVT.

This clonotype was picked up a small number of times. V is TRBV11-3 and J is TRBJ2-1; 10 nucleotides agree with TRBD2. J gave up 9 bases and V 1 base, and 9 bases lay outside the gene matches. Germline values: CDR1 SGHNT, CDR2 YENEEA. The CDR3 is 16 residues long. CDR3 amino acids: CASSLGGLAGVSEQFF. The DNA for the CDR3 is TGTGCCAGCAGCTTAGGGGGGCTAGCGGGAGTTTCTGAGCAGTTCTTC.

This clonotype showed up just a few times. The V call is TRBV3-1, the J call TRBJ1-5; D possibly corresponds to TRBD1 (6 bases). The V gene's germline CDR1 is LGHDT and CDR2 YNNKEL (reference sequence). The CDR3 has 14 residues. Trimming shortened V by 4 bases and J by 6 bases, and 13 bases separated the two germline ends. DNA for the CDR3: TGTGCCAGCAGCCCCCAGACAGGAACTCAGCCCCAGCATTTT. Translated, it gives CASSPQTGTQPQHF. The full variable domain, rest sourced from reference TRBV3-1 and TRBJ1-5, is DTAVSQTPKYLVTQMGNDKSIKCEQNLGHDTMYWYKQDSKKFLKIMFSYNNKELIINETVPNRFSPKSPDKAHLNLHINSLELGDSAVYFCASSPQTGTQPQHFGDGTRLSIL.

About this clonotype itself: A single base separates this from a much larger clone, so it may be a read error. The V call is TRBV20-1, the J call TRBJ2-2; weak D call: TRBD2 (6 bases). CDR1 and CDR2 (germline): DFQATT, SNEGSKA (reference sequence). The CDR3 loop spans 13 amino acids. CDR3 coding DNA: TGCAGTGCAGCGGGCTCCGGCTCCGGGGGGCTGTTTTTT. Amino acid sequence: CSAAGSGSGGLFF.

This clonotype was seen at least ten times. This chain uses TRBV20-1 with TRBJ1-5; perhaps TRBD1 as D (6 bases). The V and J ends lost 5 bases and 5 bases respectively, with 19 bases between them. The CDR3 sequence is 15 residues long. Germline lookup yields CDR1 DFQATT and CDR2 SNEGSKA (reference sequence). As DNA, the CDR3 is TGCAGTGCTGGCCGGGGGGCGGCCACAGATCAGCCCCAGCATTTT. This gives the protein CSAGRGAATDQPQHF.

This clonotype turned up a few times. An end of the junction does not agree with germline; a read error may underlie this. The chain combines TRBV6-5 with TRBJ2-2, with a weak D call TRBD1 (5 bases). From germline, CDR1 is MNHEY and CDR2 SVGAGI. This CDR3 has 15 amino acids. CDR3 DNA: TGTGCCAGCAGCTACTGGGGCGCGAACACCGGGGAGCTGTTTTTT. Translated: CASSYWGANTGELFF.

The chain links TRBV5-4 to TRBJ1-1; weak D call: TRBD1 (6 bases). V gave up 1 base and J gave up 3 bases, with 22 bases separating them. CDR3 length equals 18 residues. Germline assignment: CDR1 SGHNT and CDR2 YYREEE (reference sequence). CDR3 sequence (DNA): TGTGCCAGCAGCTTGTTCCCGGGTGGTCCAGGGGTGGACACTGAAGCTTTCTTT. Protein: CASSLFPGGPGVDTEAFF.

This clonotype came up a few times. The chain recombines TRBV29-1 with TRBJ1-1; D gene ambiguous. The CDR3 is made up of 14 amino acids. Trimming left V 4 bases short and J 0 bases short, with 12 bases between. Germline CDR1 reads SQVTM; CDR2 reads ANQGSEA. CDR3 in amino acids: CSVAAGTLNTEAFF. The CDR3 nucleotides are TGCAGCGTTGCCGCAGGCACCCTGAACACTGAAGCTTTCTTT.

There are a few counts of this clonotype. The CDR3 DNA sequence: TGTGCCAGCAGGCCGGACAGAAGCTCCTACGAGCAGTACTTC. Residues: CASRPDRSSYEQYF. This chain links TRBV27 with TRBJ2-7; TRBD1 might be the D (6 bases). Germline V gives CDR1 MNHEY, CDR2 SMNVEV (reference sequence). Trimming stripped 6 bases from V and 0 bases from J, with 12 bases between. The CDR3 contains 14 residues.

The chain carries TRBV20-1 and TRBJ2-1; the match to TRBD2 covers 12 bases. In germline, CDR1 is DFQATT, CDR2 SNEGSKA (reference sequence). CDR3 length equals 15 residues. After removal of 6 bases from V and 5 bases from J, the junction contained 8 bases not matched to a gene. The CDR3 DNA reads as TGCAGTGCGCCGACAACTAGCGGGAGGAACAATGAGCAGTTCTTC. It encodes CSAPTTSGRNNEQFF.